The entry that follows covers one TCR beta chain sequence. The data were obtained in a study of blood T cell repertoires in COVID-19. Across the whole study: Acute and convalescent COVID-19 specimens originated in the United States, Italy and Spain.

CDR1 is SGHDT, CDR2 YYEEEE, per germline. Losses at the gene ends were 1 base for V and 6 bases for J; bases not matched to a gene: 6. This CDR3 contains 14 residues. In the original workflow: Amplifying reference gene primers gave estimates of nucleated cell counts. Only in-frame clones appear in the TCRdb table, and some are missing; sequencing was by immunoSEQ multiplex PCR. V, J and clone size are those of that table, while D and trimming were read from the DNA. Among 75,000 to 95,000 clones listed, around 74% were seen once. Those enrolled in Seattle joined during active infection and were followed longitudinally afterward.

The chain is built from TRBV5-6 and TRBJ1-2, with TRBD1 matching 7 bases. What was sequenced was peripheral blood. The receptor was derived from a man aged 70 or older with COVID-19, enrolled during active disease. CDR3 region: CASSLTGDDHGYTF. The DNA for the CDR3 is TGTGCCAGCAGCTTGACAGGGGATGACCATGGCTACACCTTC.